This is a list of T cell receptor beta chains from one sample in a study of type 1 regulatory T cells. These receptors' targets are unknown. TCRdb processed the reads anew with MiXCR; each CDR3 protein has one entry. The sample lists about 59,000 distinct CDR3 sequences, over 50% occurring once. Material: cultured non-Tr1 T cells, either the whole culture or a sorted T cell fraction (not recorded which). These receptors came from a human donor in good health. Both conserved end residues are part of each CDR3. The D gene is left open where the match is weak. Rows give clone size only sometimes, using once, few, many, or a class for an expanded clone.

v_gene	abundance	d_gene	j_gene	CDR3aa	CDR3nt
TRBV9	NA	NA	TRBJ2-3	CASSATTYTDTQYF	TGTGCCAGCAGCGCAACGACCTACACAGATACGCAGTATTTT
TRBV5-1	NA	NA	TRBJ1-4	CASSSIIGGTNEKLFF	TGCGCCAGCAGCTCTATAATAGGGGGGACTAATGAAAAACTGTTTTTT
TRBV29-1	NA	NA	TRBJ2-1	CSAVTPSSYSEQFF	TGCAGCGCCGTAACTCCATCTTCCTACAGTGAGCAGTTCTTC
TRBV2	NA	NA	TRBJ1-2	CASSDVTGPSKGYTF	TGTGCCAGCAGTGATGTCACAGGCCCTTCGAAGGGCTACACCTTC
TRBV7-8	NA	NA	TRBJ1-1	CASSPDRKNTEAFF	TGTGCCAGCAGCCCCGACAGGAAAAACACTGAAGCTTTCTTT
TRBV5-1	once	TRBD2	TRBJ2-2	CASSRTSAHTGELFF	TGCGCCAGCAGCCGGACTAGCGCCCACACCGGGGAGCTGTTTTTT
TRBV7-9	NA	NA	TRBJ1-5	CASSLNTEPQHF	TGTGCCAGCAGCCTTAACACGGAGCCCCAGCATTTT
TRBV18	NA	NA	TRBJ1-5	CASSPVRVSNQPQHF	TGTGCCAGCTCCCCGGTCAGGGTTAGCAATCAGCCCCAGCATTTT
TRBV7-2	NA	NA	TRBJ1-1	CASTVLWEAEAFF	TGTGCCAGCACCGTCCTATGGGAGGCTGAAGCTTTCTTT
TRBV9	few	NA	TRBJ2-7	CASSVGTTPYEQYF	TGTGCCAGCAGCGTAGGGACAACCCCCTACGAGCAGTACTTC
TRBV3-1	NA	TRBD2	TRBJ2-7	CASSQVTSGRADYEQYF	TGTGCCAGCAGCCAAGTTACTAGCGGGAGGGCCGATTACGAGCAGTACTTC
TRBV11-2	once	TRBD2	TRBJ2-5	CASSLSTSAETQYF	TGTGCCAGCAGCCTCTCGACTAGCGCCGAGACCCAGTACTTC
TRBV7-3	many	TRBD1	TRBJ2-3	CASSSTGSDTQYF	TGTGCCAGCAGCTCGACAGGGTCAGATACGCAGTATTTT
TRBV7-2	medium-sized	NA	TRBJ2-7	CASSLGGVYEQYF	TGTGCCAGCAGCTTAGGGGGGGTCTACGAGCAGTACTTC
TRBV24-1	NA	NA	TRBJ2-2	CATSTTGGPGELFF	TGTGCCACCAGTACCACCGGTGGCCCCGGGGAGCTGTTTTTT
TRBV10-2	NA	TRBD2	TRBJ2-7	CASSDIAGGRGEQYF	TGCGCCAGCAGTGATATCGCGGGAGGTCGCGGCGAGCAGTACTTC
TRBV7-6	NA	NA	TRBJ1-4	CASSNRPSTNEKLFF	TGTGCCAGCAGCAATCGACCCTCAACTAATGAAAAACTGTTTTTT
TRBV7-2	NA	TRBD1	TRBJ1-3	CASSPTRDRAYSGNTIYF	TGTGCCAGCAGCCCGACCCGGGACAGGGCTTACTCTGGAAACACCATATATTTT
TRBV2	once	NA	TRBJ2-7	CASSDPPTYEQYF	TGTGCCAGCAGTGACCCGCCGACCTACGAGCAGTACTTC
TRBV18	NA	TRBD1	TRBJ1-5	CASSPVGQGNQPQHF	TGTGCCAGCTCACCCGTAGGACAGGGGAATCAGCCCCAGCATTTT
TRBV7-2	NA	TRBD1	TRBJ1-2	CASSSPTGTYGYTF	TGTGCCAGCAGCTCCCCGACAGGGACGTATGGCTACACCTTC